Included here is one T cell receptor beta chain sequence, with context. Its antigen is undetermined. Trimming took 4 bases from V and 4 from J, leaving 13 bases between them. The germline V gene encodes CDR1 SGHTA and CDR2 FQGNSA. CDR3 length: 14 amino acids. The use of genomic DNA as template underpinned the TCR beta VDJ and CDR3 profiling. A single record per CDR3 protein comes from TCRdb applying MiXCR to the reads. The sample has hundreds of thousands of distinct CDR3 sequences; 65% to 80% are singletons. This entry belongs to a study of CD8+CD57+ T cells in acquired aplastic anemia. The study's findings and limits: Common to patients and controls were around 30 CD8+ CDR3 sequences.

Sample: sorted CD4+, CD8+, or CD8+CD57+ T cells (not recorded which) from PBMCs. The gene calls are TRBV7-2 and TRBJ1-1, with D possibly being TRBD1 (6 bases). This sequence was found in a human donor in good health, serving as a control. DNA for the CDR3: TGTGCCAGCAGCTCGGGGGCGGTGAGCACTGAAGCTTTCTTT. It yields the protein CASSSGAVSTEAFF.